The subject of this entry is one T cell receptor (beta chain). As yet, its antigen is unknown. The data originate from a study of long-term antiretroviral therapy in people with HIV. An immunoSEQ assay, version v3.0, was performed at survey level. It was 40,000-50,000 T-cell genomes per sample that sequencing targeted. The table came from immunoSEQ multiplex PCR; TCRdb's copy has only in-frame clones and leaves some out. Altogether around 16,000 clones are present, about 85% being singletons, with the ten largest covering more than 12%. Germline V gives CDR1 PRHDT, CDR2 FYEKMQ (reference sequence). Trimming removed 2 bases at V and 3 bases at J, with 2 bases between. The CDR3 length is 12 residues. Findings and caveats of the study: Absence of data on ART adherence, viral resistance or therapy changes was noted. Pre-ART clonal expansion yielded clones that dominated the repertoire at all time points.

V gene TRBV13 combines with J gene TRBJ1-5; D unclear. The origin of this receptor is a man aged 25-45 years with HIV. The sample consisted of unsorted PBMCs, taken approximately 1.3 years before starting antiretroviral therapy. Here the CDR3 DNA reads TGTGCCAGCAGCTTACTCAATCAGCCCCAGCATTTT. Its protein is CASSLLNQPQHF.